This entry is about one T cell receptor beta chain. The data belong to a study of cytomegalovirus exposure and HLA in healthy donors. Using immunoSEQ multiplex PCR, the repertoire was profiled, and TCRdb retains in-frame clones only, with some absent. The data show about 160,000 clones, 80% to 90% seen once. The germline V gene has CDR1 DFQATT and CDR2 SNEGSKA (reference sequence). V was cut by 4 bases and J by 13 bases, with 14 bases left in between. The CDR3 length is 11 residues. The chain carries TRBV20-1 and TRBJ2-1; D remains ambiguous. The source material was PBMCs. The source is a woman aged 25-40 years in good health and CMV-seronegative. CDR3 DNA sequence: TGCAGTGCTACCCCGGAGAGAAGTCAGTTCTTC. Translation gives CSATPERSQFF.